The clone carrying this T cell receptor beta chain has at least ten counts. This sample was included in a study of T cells after yellow fever vaccination. The CDR3 runs 12 residues. TCRdb recomputed calls from the 5' RACE reads with MiXCR, one row per CDR3 protein. The sample shows about 120,000 distinct CDR3 sequences, about 16% of them seen only once. Sequenced here: CD8+ T cells sorted from PBMCs, sampled 5 days after the yellow fever booster vaccination. This chain connects TRBV21-1 to TRBJ2-7; the D call TRBD1 from the table was never checked on the DNA. TRBV21-1 has pseudogene status. The TCR sequence derives from a man younger than 35 who received the YFV17D yellow fever vaccine. CDR3 in amino acids: CASSKDSHEQYV. CDR3 sequence (DNA): TGTGCCAGCAGCAAGGACAGCCACGAGCAGTACGTC.